This T cell receptor beta chain appears in the sequencing data of a study of immune characteristics of hereditary and idiopathic chronic pancreatitis. Some background on the complete study: Local pancreatic immune cells and TCRbeta repertoires were profiled in hereditary and idiopathic chronic pancreatitis and were compared with control organ donor pancreases. TCRbeta sequencing covered 4 or 5 control pancreases, fewer than 10 hereditary chronic pancreatitis pancreases and roughly 6 idiopathic chronic pancreatitis pancreases. The gDNA-based approach was chosen because it involved minimal in vitro experimental manipulation of pancreas-infiltrating T cells. Here is what the overall study found, with its caveats: Because patient tissue could be obtained only at the time of TPIAT, immune findings may have been influenced by differences in disease duration. Vbeta-Jbeta gene family usage, including TRBV10, TRBV19, TRBV23 and TRBV5, differed between hereditary and idiopathic chronic pancreatitis. Chronic pancreatitis caused by alcohol use was excluded from the study. Numbers of productive TCR rearrangements correlated positively with disease severity scores among over 10 chronic pancreatitis patients. Both chronic pancreatitis groups showed significantly increased TCRbeta repertoire diversity and reduced clonality versus controls.

Relative to germline, V is 0 bases shorter and J is 13 bases shorter, with 10 bases between their ends. Taken from cysteine to phenylalanine, the CDR3 has 11 residues. The retained sequence is limited to the CDR3, 33 bases, with the frame set at the first base. The germline V gene (reference sequence) gives CDR1 as DFQATT and CDR2 as SNEGSKA. In regard to this clone: No antigen is known for it. No much larger clonotype is one base removed from it; base qualities were not supplied.

Chronic pancreatitis pancreas tissue came from patients undergoing total pancreatectomy with islet autotransplantation (TPIAT). Included chronic pancreatitis patients had no known history of diabetes. For TCRbeta sequencing, genomic DNA was extracted directly from bulk pancreas tissue, without T cell sorting. At two US centers, pancreas tissues from patients and organ donors were collected on a consecutive basis. The library was made by the immunoSEQ multiplex PCR assay. The TCRbeta CDR3 region and neighboring sequences were amplified from pancreatic genomic DNA and then sequenced. In the authors' own workflow: Repertoire diversity was assessed as a mean normalized Shannon-Wiener index, together with productive clonality and counts of productive rearrangements. Control and chronic pancreatitis repertoire metrics were compared with the nonparametric Mann-Whitney U test. A shared clonotype was defined as a CDR3beta sequence with the same amino acid composition and length across subjects. The immuneACCESS repertoire file appears here via TCRdb, limited to in-frame rearrangements. These files lack a portion of the clones; in checked studies, under half of the deficit traces to unresolved V genes, and the cause of the others is not known. The DNA was the basis for D and trimming; V, J and clone size are from that table. This sample gives about 14,000 clones in total; around four fifths of them show up just once. Approximately 14% of the sample is in the top ten clones.

The sequencing sample was made of pancreas tissue with hereditary chronic pancreatitis. The origin of this receptor is a human donor with chronic pancreatitis. The chain was built from TRBV20-1 and TRBJ2-1; TRBD2 might be the D gene, on 5 matching bases. The CDR3 has the sequence CSARDQRVQFF. In nucleotides, the sequence is TGCAGTGCTAGAGATCAGAGGGTTCAGTTCTTC.